This TCR beta chain originates from a study of blood T cell repertoires in COVID-19. Looked up from germline, CDR1 is SGHRS and CDR2 is YFSETQ. This CDR3 has 17 amino acids. V dropped 1 base and J dropped 9; count of bases not matched to a gene: 8. Per the study methods: Reference gene primers were amplified, and this amplification served to estimate nucleated cell counts. Profiled with immunoSEQ multiplex PCR; TCRdb holds only in-frame clones, not every one. V, J and clone size were drawn from that table, and D and trimming were deduced from the DNA. The sample lists 110,000 to 150,000 clones, under 85% occurring once. The cohort comprised adults aged about 18 to 100 years residing in about two dozen US areas. Assignment of participants to cohorts was predicated upon participant-reported clinical history. Exposed volunteers were people who met a COVID-19 case within 2 weeks before study entry.

V gene TRBV5-1 combines with J gene TRBJ2-1; 15 bases line up with TRBD2. Sequencing was performed on PBMCs or T cells enriched from blood (not recorded which). The origin of this receptor is a woman aged 18-35 years who had been exposed to COVID-19. The CDR3 coding sequence is TGCGCCAGCAGCTTGACCTCCGGACTAGCGGGAGGGAGTGAGCAGTTCTTC. It is translated as CASSLTSGLAGGSEQFF.